The sequence of this T cell receptor (beta chain) was determined in a study of OX40 agonist ivuxolimab in advanced cancers. Study summary: The patients received agonistic anti-OX40 (CD134) antibody ivuxolimab. Recorded diagnoses for dose-escalation patients were hepatocellular carcinoma, melanoma, renal cell or head and neck cancer.

The CDR3 loop spans 16 amino acids. V lost 6 bases to trimming and J lost 3 bases; unmatched junction nucleotides: 9. Germline values: CDR1 LNHDA, CDR2 SQIVND (reference sequence). Systemic immunosuppression or a history of autoimmune disease excluded patients. The sampling schedule covered blood at baseline, cycle 4 day 1, and cycle 7 day 1. Profiling relied on immunoSEQ multiplex PCR, and the TCRdb table lists in-frame clones only, not all of them. The repertoire holds 85,000 to 95,000 clones, with approximately 92% as singletons. The source was CD4+ or CD8+ T cells sorted from blood, collected in a trial of the OX40 agonist ivuxolimab. This receptor was obtained from an adult with an advanced solid tumor such as melanoma, head and neck, liver or kidney cancer. The chain uses TRBV19 and TRBJ2-2; 8 bases map to TRBD1. Here the CDR3 DNA reads TGTGCCAGTAGAACTTCCGGGACAGGATACACCGGGGAGCTGTTTTTT. Translation gives CASRTSGTGYTGELFF.